The TCR beta chain under discussion was sequenced for a study of shared clonotypes between healthy human individuals. Whole-study results and caveats: Rarefaction analysis demonstrated incomplete sorted-subset sequencing notwithstanding large depth. Sharing across four donors was highest in naive CD4 (roughly 5%) and lowest in memory CD8 (around 0.4%).

The sorted-subset replicate PCRs were given 200 ng DNA, which is 25,000 to 35,000 T cell genomes. Produced via immunoSEQ multiplex PCR; TCRdb's table is partial and in-frame only. This sample carries 2 million to 2.5 million clones, 93% of them seen once, and the ten largest clones take 0.39%. V shed 7 bases, J shed 2 bases, and the junction held 2 bases outside the gene matches. This CDR3 has 13 residues. The germline V gene encodes CDR1 LNHDA and CDR2 SQIVND (reference sequence). Both subsets, CD45RA+ naive and CD45RA-negative memory, were split from the CD4+ cells. With respect to this clone: What it recognizes is unknown.

The J gene is TRBJ2-7, the V gene TRBV19; 10 positions match TRBD1. What was sequenced was naive CD4+ T cells from PBMCs. The subset is: CD45RA+ positively selected. This TCR was sampled from a man aged 18 to 29 in good health. Some clones in this sample may be carry-over from other donors' samples. In nucleotides, the CDR3 is TGTGCCAGTAAGGGGACAGGGGCCTACGAGCAGTACTTC. Protein: CASKGTGAYEQYF.